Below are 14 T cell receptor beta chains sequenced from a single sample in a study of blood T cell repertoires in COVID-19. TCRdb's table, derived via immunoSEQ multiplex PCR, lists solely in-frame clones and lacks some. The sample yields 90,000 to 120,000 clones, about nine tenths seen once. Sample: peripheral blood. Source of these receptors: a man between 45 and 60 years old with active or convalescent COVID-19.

The CDR3 bases are TGTGCCAGTAGTATAGAGCGGCAACGGGGTAGCAATCAGCCCCAGCATTTT. Its translation is CASSIERQRGSNQPQHF. The genes are TRBV19 and TRBJ1-5; D remains ambiguous. The CDR3 runs 17 residues. Germline CDR1 and CDR2: LNHDA and SQIVND (reference sequence). Trimming stripped 0 bases from V and 0 bases from J, with 12 bases between.

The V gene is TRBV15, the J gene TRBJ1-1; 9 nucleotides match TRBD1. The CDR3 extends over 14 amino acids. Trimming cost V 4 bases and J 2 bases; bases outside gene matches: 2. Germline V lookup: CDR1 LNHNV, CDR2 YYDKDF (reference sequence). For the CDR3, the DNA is TGTGCCACCAGCATGGACAGGGGAAACACTGAAGCTTTCTTT. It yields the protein CATSMDRGNTEAFF. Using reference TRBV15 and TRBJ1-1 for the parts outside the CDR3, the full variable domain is DAMVIQNPRYQVTQFGKPVTLSCSQTLNHNVMYWYQQKSSQAPKLLFHYYDKDFNNEADTPDNFQSRRPNTSFCFLDIRSPGLGDTAMYLCATSMDRGNTEAFFGQGTRLTVV.

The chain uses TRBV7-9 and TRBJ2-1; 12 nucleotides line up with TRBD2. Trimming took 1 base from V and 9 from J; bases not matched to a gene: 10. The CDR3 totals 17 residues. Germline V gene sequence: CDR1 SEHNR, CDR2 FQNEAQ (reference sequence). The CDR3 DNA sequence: TGTGCCAGCAGCTTAGGCCCGACTAGCGGGAGAGGCATTGAGCAGTTCTTC. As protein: CASSLGPTSGRGIEQFF. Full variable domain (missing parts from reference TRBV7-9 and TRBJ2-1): DTGVSQNPRHKITKRGQNVTFRCDPISEHNRLYWYRQTLGQGPEFLTYFQNEAQLEKSRLLSDRFSAERPKGSFSTLEIQRTEQGDSAMYLCASSLGPTSGRGIEQFFGPGTRLTVL.

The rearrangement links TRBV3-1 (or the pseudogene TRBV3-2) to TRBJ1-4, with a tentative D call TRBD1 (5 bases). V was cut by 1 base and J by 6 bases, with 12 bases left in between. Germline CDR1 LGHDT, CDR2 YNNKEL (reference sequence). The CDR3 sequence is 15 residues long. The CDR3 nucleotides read TGTGCCAGCAGCCAAGGGGCAGGGTGGGATGAAAAACTGTTTTTT. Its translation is CASSQGAGWDEKLFF.

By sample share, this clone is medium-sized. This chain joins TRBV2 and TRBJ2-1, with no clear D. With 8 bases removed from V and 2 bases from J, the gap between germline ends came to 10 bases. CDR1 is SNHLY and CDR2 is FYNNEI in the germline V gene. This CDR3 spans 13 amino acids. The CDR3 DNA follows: TGTGCCAGCTTTGTGGGCACCTACAATGAGCAGTTCTTC. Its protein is CASFVGTYNEQFF.

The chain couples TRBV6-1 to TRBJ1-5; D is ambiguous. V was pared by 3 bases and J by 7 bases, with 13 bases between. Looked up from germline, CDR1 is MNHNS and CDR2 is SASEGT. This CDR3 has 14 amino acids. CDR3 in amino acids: CASSDRAGEQPQHF. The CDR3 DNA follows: TGTGCCAGCAGTGACCGCGCCGGGGAGCAGCCCCAGCATTTT.

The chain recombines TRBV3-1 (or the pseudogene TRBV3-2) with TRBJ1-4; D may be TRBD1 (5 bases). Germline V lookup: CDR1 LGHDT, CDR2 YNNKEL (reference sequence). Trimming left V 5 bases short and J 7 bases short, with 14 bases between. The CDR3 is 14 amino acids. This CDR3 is CASSSSQGVEKLFF. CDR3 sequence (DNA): TGTGCCAGCAGCTCCTCCCAAGGGGTTGAAAAACTGTTTTTT.

The CDR3 coding sequence is TGTGCCAGCAGTTTCGGGACAGACCTCGCTGAAGCTTTCTTT. Its protein product is CASSFGTDLAEAFF. The genes are TRBV27 and TRBJ1-1, with TRBD1 matching 7 bases. The germline gives CDR1 MNHEY, CDR2 SMNVEV (reference sequence). The CDR3 length is 14 residues. The V segment lost 3 bases and the J segment 6 bases; nucleotides outside the gene matches: 7.

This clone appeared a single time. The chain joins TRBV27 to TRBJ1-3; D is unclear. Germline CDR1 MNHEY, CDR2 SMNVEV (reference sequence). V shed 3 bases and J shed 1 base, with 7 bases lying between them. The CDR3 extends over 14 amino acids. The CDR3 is CASSLRESGNTIYF. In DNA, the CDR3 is TGTGCCAGCAGTTTGCGGGAATCTGGAAACACCATATATTTT.

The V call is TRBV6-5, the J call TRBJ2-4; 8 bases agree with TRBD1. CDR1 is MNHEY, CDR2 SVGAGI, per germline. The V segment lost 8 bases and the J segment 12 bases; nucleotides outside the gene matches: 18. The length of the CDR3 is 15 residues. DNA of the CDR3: TGTGCCAGCGGACAGGGCACACCTTCAGCTCCAAATCAGTACTTC. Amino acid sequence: CASGQGTPSAPNQYF.

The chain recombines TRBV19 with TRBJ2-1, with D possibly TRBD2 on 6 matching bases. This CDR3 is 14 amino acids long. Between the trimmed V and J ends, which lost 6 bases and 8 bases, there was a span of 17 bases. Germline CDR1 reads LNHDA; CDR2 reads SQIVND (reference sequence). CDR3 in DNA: TGTGCCAGTAGCCCGGCTGGAGGGACCGATGAGCAGTTCTTC. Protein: CASSPAGGTDEQFF.

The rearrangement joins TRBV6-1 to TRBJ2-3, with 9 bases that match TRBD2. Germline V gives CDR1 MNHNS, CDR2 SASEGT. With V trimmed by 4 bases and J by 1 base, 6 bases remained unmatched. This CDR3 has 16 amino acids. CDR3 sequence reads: CASSGQAGGGTDTQYF. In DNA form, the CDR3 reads TGTGCCAGCAGTGGCCAAGCGGGAGGAGGCACAGATACGCAGTATTTT.

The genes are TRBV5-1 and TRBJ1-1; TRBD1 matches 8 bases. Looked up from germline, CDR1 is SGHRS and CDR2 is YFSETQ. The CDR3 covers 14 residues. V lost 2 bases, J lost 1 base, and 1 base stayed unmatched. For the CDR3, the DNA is TGCGCCAGCAGCTTTCAGGGGGCGAACACTGAAGCTTTCTTT. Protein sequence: CASSFQGANTEAFF.

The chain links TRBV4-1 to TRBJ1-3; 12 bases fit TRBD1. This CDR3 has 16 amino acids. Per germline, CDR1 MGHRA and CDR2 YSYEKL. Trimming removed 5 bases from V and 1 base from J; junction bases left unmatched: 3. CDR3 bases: TGCGCCAGCAGCGGGACAGGGGGCCTTTCTGGAAACACCATATATTTT. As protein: CASSGTGGLSGNTIYF.